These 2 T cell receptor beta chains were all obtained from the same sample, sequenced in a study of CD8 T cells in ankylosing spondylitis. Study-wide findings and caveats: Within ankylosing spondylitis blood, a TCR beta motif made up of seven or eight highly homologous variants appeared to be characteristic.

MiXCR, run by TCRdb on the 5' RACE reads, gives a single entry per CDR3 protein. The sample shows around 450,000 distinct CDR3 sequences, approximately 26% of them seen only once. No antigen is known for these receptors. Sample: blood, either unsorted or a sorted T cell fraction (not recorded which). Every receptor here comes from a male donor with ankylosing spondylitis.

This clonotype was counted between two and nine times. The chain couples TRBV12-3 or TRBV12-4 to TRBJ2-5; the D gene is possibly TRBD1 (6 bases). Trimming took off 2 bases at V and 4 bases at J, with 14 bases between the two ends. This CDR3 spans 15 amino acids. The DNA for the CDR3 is TGTGCCAGCAGTTTAAACAGGGATGTTCGAGAGACCCAGTACTTC. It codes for CASSLNRDVRETQYF.

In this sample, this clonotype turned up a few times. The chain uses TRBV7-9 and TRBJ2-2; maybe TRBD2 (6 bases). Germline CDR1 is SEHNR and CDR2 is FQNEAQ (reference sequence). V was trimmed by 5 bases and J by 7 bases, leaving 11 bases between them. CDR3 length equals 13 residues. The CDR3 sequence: CASSGGTFGELFF. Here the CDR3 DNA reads TGTGCCAGCAGCGGGGGGACGTTCGGGGAGCTGTTTTTT.